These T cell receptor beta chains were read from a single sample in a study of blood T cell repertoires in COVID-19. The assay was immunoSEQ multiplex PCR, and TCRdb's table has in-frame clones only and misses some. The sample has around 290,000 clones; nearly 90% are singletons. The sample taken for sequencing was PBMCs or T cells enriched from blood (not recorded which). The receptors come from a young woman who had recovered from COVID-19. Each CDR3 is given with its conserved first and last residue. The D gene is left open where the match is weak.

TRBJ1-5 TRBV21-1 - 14 CARTDTGRNQPQHF TGTGCCAGGACCGATACAGGTCGCAATCAGCCCCAGCATTTT
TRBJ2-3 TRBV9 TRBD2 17 CASSPVGIAGLTDTQYF TGTGCCAGCAGCCCCGTGGGCATAGCGGGCCTCACAGATACGCAGTATTTT
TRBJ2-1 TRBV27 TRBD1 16 CASSSLTGSRNGEQFF TGTGCCAGCAGTTCCCTGACAGGGAGTAGGAACGGTGAGCAGTTCTTC
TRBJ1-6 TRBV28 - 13 CASSLWQNSPLHF TGTGCCAGCAGTTTATGGCAGAATTCACCCCTCCACTTT
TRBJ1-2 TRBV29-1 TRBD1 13 CSDSDRAGGGYTF TGCAGCGACTCCGACAGGGCAGGCGGTGGCTACACCTTC
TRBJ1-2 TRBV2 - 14 CASSDVLANYGYTF TGTGCCAGCAGTGATGTTCTAGCTAACTATGGCTACACCTTC
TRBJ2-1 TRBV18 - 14 CASSPPGSYNEQFF TGTGCCAGCTCACCACCCGGTTCCTACAATGAGCAGTTCTTC
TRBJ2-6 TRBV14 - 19 CASSRSSGQRFSGANVLTF TGTGCCAGCAGCCGAAGCAGTGGACAAAGGTTCTCTGGGGCCAACGTCCTGACTTTC
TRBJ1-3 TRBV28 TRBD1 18 CASSLSPGGPPSGNTIYF TGTGCCAGCAGTTTATCGCCAGGGGGCCCCCCCTCTGGAAACACCATATATTTT
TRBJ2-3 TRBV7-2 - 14 CASSLGRGTDTQYF TGTGCCAGCAGCTTAGGCAGGGGCACAGATACGCAGTATTTT
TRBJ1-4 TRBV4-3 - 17 CASSQDPIGQRNEKLFF TGCGCCAGCAGCCAAGATCCCATCGGACAGCGTAATGAAAAACTGTTTTTT
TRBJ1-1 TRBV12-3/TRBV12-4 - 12 CASSPESTEAFF TGTGCCAGCAGTCCCGAGAGCACTGAAGCTTTCTTT
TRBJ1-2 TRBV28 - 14 CASSLQGLGYGYTF TGTGCCAGCAGTTTACAGGGTTTAGGATATGGCTACACCTTC
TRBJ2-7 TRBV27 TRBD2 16 CASSLSASGSSYEQYF TGTGCCAGCAGTTTATCGGCTAGCGGGAGCTCCTACGAGCAGTACTTC
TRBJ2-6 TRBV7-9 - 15 CASSFGDIPPTVLTF TGTGCCAGCAGCTTCGGGGACATCCCCCCTACCGTCCTGACTTTC